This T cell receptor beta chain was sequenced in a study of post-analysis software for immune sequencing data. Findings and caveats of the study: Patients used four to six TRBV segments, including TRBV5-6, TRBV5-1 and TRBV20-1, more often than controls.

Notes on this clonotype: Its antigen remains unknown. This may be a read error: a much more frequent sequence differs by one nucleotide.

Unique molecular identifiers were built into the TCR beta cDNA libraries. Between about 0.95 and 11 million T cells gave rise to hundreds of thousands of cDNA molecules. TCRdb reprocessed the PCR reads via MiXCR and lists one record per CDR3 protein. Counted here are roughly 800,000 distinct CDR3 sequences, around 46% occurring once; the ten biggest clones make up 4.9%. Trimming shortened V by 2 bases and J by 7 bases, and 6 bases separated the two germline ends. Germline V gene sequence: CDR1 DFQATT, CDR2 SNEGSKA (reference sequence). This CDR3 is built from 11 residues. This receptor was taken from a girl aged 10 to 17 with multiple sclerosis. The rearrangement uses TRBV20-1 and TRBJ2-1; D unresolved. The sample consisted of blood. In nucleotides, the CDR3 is TGCAGTGCTAGAAATGCAAATGAGCAGTTCTTC. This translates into CSARNANEQFF.